The 19 T cell receptor beta chains below come from one sample, sequenced in a study of OX40 agonist ivuxolimab in advanced cancers. Generated by immunoSEQ multiplex PCR, the TCRdb table keeps only in-frame clones and is missing some. The data contain some 97,000 clones, 90% of them singletons. This specimen consisted of CD4+ or CD8+ T cells sorted from blood, obtained in a trial of the OX40 agonist ivuxolimab. The receptors were sampled from an adult with an advanced solid tumor such as melanoma, head and neck, liver or kidney cancer.

The rearrangement joins TRBV4-1 to TRBJ1-1, with a weak D call TRBD1 (5 bases). CDR3 size: 17 residues. Germline-derived CDR1 and CDR2 are MGHRA and YSYEKL. The V and J ends lost 0 bases and 4 bases respectively, with 18 bases between them. As DNA, the CDR3 is TGCGCCAGCAGCCAAGACCGGGGAAATTCGAGGGGCACTGAAGCTTTCTTT. This codes for CASSQDRGNSRGTEAFF.

This rearrangement joins TRBV6-6 to TRBJ1-2, with D possibly being TRBD1 (6 bases). The V end was cut by 6 bases, the J end by 4 bases, with 18 bases between. The CDR3 sequence is 15 residues long. Germline CDR1 reads MNHNY; CDR2 reads SVGAGI (reference sequence). CDR3 sequence: CASRAQGGRFYGYTF. The CDR3 coding sequence is TGTGCCAGCAGAGCACAGGGAGGGCGCTTCTATGGCTACACCTTC.

The chain couples TRBV4-1 to TRBJ2-7; the match to TRBD2 covers 10 bases. Losses at the gene ends were 4 bases for V and 3 bases for J; bases not matched to a gene: 3. CDR3 size: 14 residues. Per germline, CDR1 MGHRA and CDR2 YSYEKL. The CDR3 bases are TGCGCCAGCAGCCTCATAGCGGGAGGCTACGAGCAGTACTTC. This gives the protein CASSLIAGGYEQYF.

The chain couples TRBV6-5 to TRBJ2-3, with D maybe TRBD2 (5 bases). The V end lost 2 bases, the J end lost 0 bases, and 9 bases lay between the germline ends. Germline V gene sequence: CDR1 MNHEY, CDR2 SVGAGI. CDR3 size: 15 residues. CDR3 protein: CASSYQRLSTDTQYF. The CDR3 DNA sequence: TGTGCCAGCAGTTACCAGCGGCTCAGCACAGATACGCAGTATTTT.

Worth noting for this clone: The sample carries other DNA sequences with the same CDR3. The chain uses TRBV5-4 and TRBJ2-5; D possibly uses TRBD1 or TRBD2 (7 bases each). Germline V gene lookup returns CDR1 SGHNT and CDR2 YYREEE (reference sequence). The V gene lost 4 bases and the J gene lost 1 base, with 14 bases spanning the gap. The CDR3 is 15 residues long. The CDR3 spells CASSRQGGVQETQYF. The CDR3 nucleotides read TGTGCCAGCAGCCGACAGGGAGGGGTCCAAGAGACCCAGTACTTC.

The DNA for the CDR3 is TGTGCCAGCAGTTTCCGCGGCGGGGAGCTGTTTTTT. Translation gives CASSFRGGELFF. The chain has TRBV28 and TRBJ2-2; the D is unclear. The V end was cut by 3 bases, the J end by 7 bases, with 6 bases between. Germline lookup yields CDR1 MDHEN and CDR2 SYDVKM. The CDR3 is 12 amino acids.

V usage is TRBV7-2 and J usage is TRBJ1-2; D call uncertain. CDR1 and CDR2 (germline): SGHTA, FQGNSA. Trimming left V 1 base short and J 0 bases short, with 9 bases between. The CDR3 has 15 amino acids. The chain's CDR3 is CASSLDPRSNYGYTF. The CDR3 region has the DNA TGTGCCAGCAGCTTAGACCCGCGGTCTAACTATGGCTACACCTTC.

J is TRBJ2-3 and V is TRBV7-8; TRBD2 might be the D (6 bases). The CDR3 runs 15 residues. The ends were cut back, 1 base at V and 3 bases at J, with 11 bases in the middle. Per the germline V gene, CDR1 is SGHVS and CDR2 is FQNEAQ. The CDR3 DNA is TGTGCCAGCAGCTTAGGCGGGACGGATACAGATACGCAGTATTTT. As protein: CASSLGGTDTDTQYF.

This sequence joins TRBV5-1 and TRBJ2-4; the D is unclear. CDR1 is SGHRS and CDR2 is YFSETQ in the germline V gene. With 5 bases removed from V and 8 bases from J, the gap between germline ends came to 11 bases. This CDR3 spans 12 amino acids. The CDR3 sequence: CASSEDWDIQYF. The CDR3 DNA is TGCGCCAGCAGTGAAGACTGGGACATTCAGTACTTC.

Only one count was recorded for this clone. This chain joins TRBV19 and TRBJ2-7; 9 positions match TRBD2. The V and J ends lost 6 bases and 4 bases, in that order; junction bases with no gene match: 10. Germline lookup yields CDR1 LNHDA and CDR2 SQIVND (reference sequence). The CDR3 covers 15 residues. Here the CDR3 reads CASSQTSGGRYEQYF. DNA for the CDR3: TGTGCCAGTAGCCAGACTAGCGGAGGACGTTACGAGCAGTACTTC.

The sample holds one count of this clone. This chain joins TRBV7-2 and TRBJ2-1; 7 nucleotides align to TRBD2. The CDR3 is 15 residues long. Looked up from germline, CDR1 is SGHTA and CDR2 is FQGNSA. Trimming cost V 1 base and J 7 bases; bases outside gene matches: 7. The CDR3 DNA is TGTGCCAGCAGCTTAGTATCGGGAGGTTCAAATGAGCAGTTCTTC. Its translation is CASSLVSGGSNEQFF.

The chain links TRBV5-1 to TRBJ2-7; TRBD1 matches at 7 bases. Germline V gene sequence: CDR1 SGHRS, CDR2 YFSETQ. With V trimmed by 6 bases and J by 4 bases, 13 bases remained unmatched. This CDR3 spans 15 amino acids. The CDR3 bases are TGCGCCAGCACCCTGGACGGGACAGATCCTTACGAGCAGTACTTC. It encodes CASTLDGTDPYEQYF.

The chain joins TRBV15 to TRBJ2-7; maybe TRBD1 (8 bases). CDR3 length equals 15 residues. Per germline, CDR1 LNHNV and CDR2 YYDKDF (reference sequence). V was shortened by 0 bases and J by 2 bases, with 11 bases between the two germline ends. The CDR3 protein is CATSRDTGGAYEQYF. DNA for the CDR3: TGTGCCACCAGCAGAGATACAGGGGGGGCCTACGAGCAGTACTTC.

The V and J genes are TRBV5-4 and TRBJ2-3, with D possibly matching TRBD1 (5 bases). This CDR3 contains 13 residues. In germline, CDR1 is SGHNT, CDR2 YYREEE (reference sequence). Trimming removed 0 bases from V and 9 bases from J, with 11 bases in between. The CDR3 sequence: CASSLAGHPTQYF. In DNA form, the CDR3 reads TGTGCCAGCAGCTTGGCCGGACACCCAACGCAGTATTTT.

The CDR3 spells CASSASGGRATDTQYF. The CDR3, as DNA: TGTGCCAGCTCAGCTAGCGGGGGGCGCGCCACAGATACGCAGTATTTT. The chain links TRBV18 to TRBJ2-3; 11 bases fit TRBD2. This CDR3 is built from 16 residues. Trimming took 5 bases from V and 2 from J; bases not matched to a gene: 6. Per the germline V gene, CDR1 is KGHSH and CDR2 is LQKENI.

V and J are TRBV20-1 and TRBJ2-5; D gene ambiguous. The CDR3 is made up of 10 amino acids. Germline loops: CDR1 DFQATT, CDR2 SNEGSKA (reference sequence). Trimming shortened V by 3 bases and J by 2 bases, and 1 base separated the two germline ends. The CDR3 protein is CSARQETQYF. CDR3 in DNA: TGCAGTGCTAGGCAAGAGACCCAGTACTTC.

DNA of the CDR3: TGTGCCAGCAGCCGACATGGGAATGAGCAGTTCTTC. Protein product: CASSRHGNEQFF. The V and J genes are TRBV5-4 and TRBJ2-1; D is undetermined. Trimming took off 4 bases at V and 7 bases at J, with 9 bases between the two ends. The germline V gene has CDR1 SGHNT and CDR2 YYREEE (reference sequence). CDR3 length: 12 residues.

The rearrangement joins TRBV4-1 to TRBJ1-3; D gene uncertain. Trimming took 0 bases from V and 4 from J, leaving 10 bases between them. Germline V gene data show CDR1 as MGHRA and CDR2 as YSYEKL. This CDR3 contains 15 residues. CDR3 bases: TGCGCCAGCAGCCAAGAGGAGACGCGGGGAAACACCATATATTTT. Encoded protein: CASSQEETRGNTIYF.

The chain links TRBV27 to TRBJ2-7; possible D gene TRBD1, 5 bases. Germline CDR1 is MNHEY and CDR2 is SMNVEV (reference sequence). This CDR3 spans 15 amino acids. Trimming cost V 3 bases and J 2 bases, with 14 bases left between them. For the CDR3, the DNA is TGTGCCAGCAGTTTCGGGCCAACAGGCACCTACGAGCAGTACTTC. It translates to CASSFGPTGTYEQYF.